This T cell receptor (beta chain) stems from a study of T cell responses to AZD1222 COVID-19 vaccine. As for this clone: Its antigen is still unknown.

Some clones are missing from TCRdb's copy, which holds only in-frame ones; the method was immunoSEQ multiplex PCR. The top ten hold approximately 3.9% of the sample, which has under 200,000 clones, approximately 93% seen once. Points from the study as a whole: Reports indicate that nearly half of spike-specific TCRs are directed at unmutated variant regions.

Germline loops: CDR1 MDHEN, CDR2 SYDVKM. CDR3 size: 13 residues. The V end was cut by 1 base, the J end by 5 bases, with 8 bases between. Sample: peripheral blood, taken on day 0 of AZD1222 vaccination. The source of this sequence is an adult in good health. The V call is TRBV28, the J call TRBJ1-2; tentative D call: TRBD1 (5 bases). The CDR3 DNA is TGTGCCAGCAGTTTATCGGCAGGGTATGGCTACACCTTC. Its translation is CASSLSAGYGYTF.